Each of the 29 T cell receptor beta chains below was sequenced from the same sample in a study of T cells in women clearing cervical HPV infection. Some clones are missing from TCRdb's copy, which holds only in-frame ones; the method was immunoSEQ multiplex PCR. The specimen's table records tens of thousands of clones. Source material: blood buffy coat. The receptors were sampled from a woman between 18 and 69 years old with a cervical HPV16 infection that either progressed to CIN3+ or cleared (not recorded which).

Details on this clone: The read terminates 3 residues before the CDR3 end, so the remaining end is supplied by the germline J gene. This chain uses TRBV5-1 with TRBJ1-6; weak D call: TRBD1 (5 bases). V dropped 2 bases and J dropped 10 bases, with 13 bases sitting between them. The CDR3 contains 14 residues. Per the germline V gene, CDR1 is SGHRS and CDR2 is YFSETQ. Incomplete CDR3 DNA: TGCGCCAGCAGCTTAGGGCAGGGCGACTCACCC. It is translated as CASSLGQGDSP. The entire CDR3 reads CASSLGQGDSPLHF.

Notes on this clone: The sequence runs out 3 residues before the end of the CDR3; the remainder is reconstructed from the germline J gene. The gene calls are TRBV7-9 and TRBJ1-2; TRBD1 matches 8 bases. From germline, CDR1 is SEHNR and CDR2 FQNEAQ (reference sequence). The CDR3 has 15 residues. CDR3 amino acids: CASSFGQGDTDTYTF. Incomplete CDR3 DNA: TGTGCCAGCAGCTTCGGACAGGGTGACACAGATACC.

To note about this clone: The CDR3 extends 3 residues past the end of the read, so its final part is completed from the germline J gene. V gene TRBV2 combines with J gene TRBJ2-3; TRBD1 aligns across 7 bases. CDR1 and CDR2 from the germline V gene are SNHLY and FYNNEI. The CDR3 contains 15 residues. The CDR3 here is CASGKQGSLNQPQYF. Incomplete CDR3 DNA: TGTGCCAGCGGCAAACAGGGGAGCTTAAATCAGCCG.

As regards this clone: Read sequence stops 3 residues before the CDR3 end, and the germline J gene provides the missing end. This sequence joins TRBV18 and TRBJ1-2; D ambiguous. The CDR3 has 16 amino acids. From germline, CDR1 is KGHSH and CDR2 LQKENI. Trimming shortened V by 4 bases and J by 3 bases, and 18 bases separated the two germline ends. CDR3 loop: CASSRAREVRDYGYTF. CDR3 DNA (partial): TGTGCCAGCTCACGGGCCCGCGAGGTGAGAGACTATGGC.

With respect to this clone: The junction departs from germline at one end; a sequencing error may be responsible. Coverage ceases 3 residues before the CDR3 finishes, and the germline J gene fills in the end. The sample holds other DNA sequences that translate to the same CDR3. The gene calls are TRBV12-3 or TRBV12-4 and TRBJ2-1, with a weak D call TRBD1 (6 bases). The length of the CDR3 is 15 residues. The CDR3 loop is CASSLAQGSYNEQFF. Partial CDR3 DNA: TGTGCTAGCAGTTTAGCACAGGGTAGCTACAATGAG.

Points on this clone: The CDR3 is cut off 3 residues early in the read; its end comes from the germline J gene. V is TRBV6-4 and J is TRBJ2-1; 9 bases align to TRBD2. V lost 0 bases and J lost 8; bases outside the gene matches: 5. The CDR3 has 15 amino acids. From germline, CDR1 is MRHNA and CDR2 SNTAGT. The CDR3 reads CASSDSASGVHEQFF. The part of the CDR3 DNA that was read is TGTGCCAGCAGTGACTCGGCTAGCGGGGTACATGAG.

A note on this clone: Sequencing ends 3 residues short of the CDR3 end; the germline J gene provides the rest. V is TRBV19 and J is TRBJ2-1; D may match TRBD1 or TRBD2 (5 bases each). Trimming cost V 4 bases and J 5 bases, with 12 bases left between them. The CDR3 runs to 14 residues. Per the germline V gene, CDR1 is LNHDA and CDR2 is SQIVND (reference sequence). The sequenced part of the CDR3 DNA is TGTGCCAGTAGTACCGCCCGAGGGGACAATGAG. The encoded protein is CASSTARGDNE. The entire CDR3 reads CASSTARGDNEQFF.

The CDR3 sequence is CASTTQGGDTQYF. CDR3 DNA, as far as it was read: TGTGCCAGCACCACACAGGGGGGAGATACG. This chain joins TRBV2 and TRBJ2-3; 8 bases agree with TRBD1. The missing CDR3 end, 3 residues past where the read stops, is filled in from the germline J gene. Per germline, CDR1 SNHLY and CDR2 FYNNEI. The CDR3 runs to 13 residues. The V segment lost 7 bases and the J segment 5 bases; nucleotides outside the gene matches: 5.

The CDR3 protein is CASSPRTSAADTQYF. Incomplete CDR3 DNA: TGTGCCAGCTCACCCCGGACTAGCGCCGCAGATACG. V usage is TRBV18 and J usage is TRBJ2-3, with TRBD2 matching over 9 bases. The read stops 3 residues short of the end of the CDR3; the missing end is completed from the germline J gene. There are 15 residues in the CDR3. Germline CDR1 reads KGHSH; CDR2 reads LQKENI. V was pared by 3 bases and J by 4 bases, with 5 bases of the junction left unmatched. Filled out from reference TRBV18 and TRBJ2-3, the complete variable domain reads NAGVMQNPRHLVRRRGQEARLRCSPMKGHSHVYWYRQLPEEGLKFMVYLQKENIIDESGMPKERFSAEFPKEGPSILRIQQVVRGDSAAYFCASSPRTSAADTQYFGPGTRLTVL.

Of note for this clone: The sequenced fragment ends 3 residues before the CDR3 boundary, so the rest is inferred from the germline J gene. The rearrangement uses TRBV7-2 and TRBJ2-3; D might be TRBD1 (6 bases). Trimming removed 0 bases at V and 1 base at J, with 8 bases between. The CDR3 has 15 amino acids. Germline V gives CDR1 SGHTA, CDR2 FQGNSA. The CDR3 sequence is CASSLAGAGTDTQYF. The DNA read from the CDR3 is TGTGCCAGCAGCTTAGCGGGGGCTGGCACAGATACG.

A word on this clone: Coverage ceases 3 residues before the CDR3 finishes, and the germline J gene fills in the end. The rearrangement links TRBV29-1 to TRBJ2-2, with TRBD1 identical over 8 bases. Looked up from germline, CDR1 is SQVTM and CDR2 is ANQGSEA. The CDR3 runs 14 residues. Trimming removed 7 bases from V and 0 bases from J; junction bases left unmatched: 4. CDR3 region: CSATTGANTGELFF. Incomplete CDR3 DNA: TGCAGCGCTACGACAGGGGCGAACACCGGGGAG.

CDR3 protein: CASSTGQGQNSPLHF. Partial CDR3 DNA: TGTGCCAGTAGTACAGGACAGGGACAAAATTCACCC. The J gene is TRBJ1-6, the V gene TRBV19; 8 bases fit TRBD1. The CDR3 end lies 3 residues beyond the end of the read and is filled in from the germline J gene. Germline CDR1 is LNHDA and CDR2 is SQIVND (reference sequence). CDR3 length: 15 amino acids. V trimming: 4 bases; J trimming: 7 bases; junction bases outside the gene matches: 6. Variable domain in full (rest from reference TRBV19 and TRBJ1-6): DGGITQSPKYLFRKEGQNVTLSCEQNLNHDAMYWYRQDPGQGLRLIYYSQIVNDFQKGDIAEGYSVSREKKESFPLTVTSAQKNPTAFYLCASSTGQGQNSPLHFGNGTRLTVT.

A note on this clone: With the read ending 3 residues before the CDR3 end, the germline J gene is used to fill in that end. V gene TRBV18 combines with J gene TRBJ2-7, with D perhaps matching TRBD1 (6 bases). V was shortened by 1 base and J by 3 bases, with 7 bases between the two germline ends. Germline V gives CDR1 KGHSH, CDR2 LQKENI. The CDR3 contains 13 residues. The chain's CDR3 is CASSPLDSYEQYF. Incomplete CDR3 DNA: TGTGCCAGCTCACCACTGGACAGCTACGAG.

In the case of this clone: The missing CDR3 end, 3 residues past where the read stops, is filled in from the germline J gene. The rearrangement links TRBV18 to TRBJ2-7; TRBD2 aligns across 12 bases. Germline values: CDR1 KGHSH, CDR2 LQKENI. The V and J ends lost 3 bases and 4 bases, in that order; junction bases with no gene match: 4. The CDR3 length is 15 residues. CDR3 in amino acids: CASSPRLAGVYEQYF. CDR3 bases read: TGTGCCAGCTCACCCAGACTAGCGGGAGTTTACGAG.

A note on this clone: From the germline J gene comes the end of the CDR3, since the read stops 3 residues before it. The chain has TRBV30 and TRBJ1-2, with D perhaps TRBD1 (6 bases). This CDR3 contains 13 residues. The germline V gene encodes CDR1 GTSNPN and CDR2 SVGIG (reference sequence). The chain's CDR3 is CAWSPGTLGGYTF. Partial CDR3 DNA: TGTGCCTGGAGTCCCGGGACACTGGGCGGC.

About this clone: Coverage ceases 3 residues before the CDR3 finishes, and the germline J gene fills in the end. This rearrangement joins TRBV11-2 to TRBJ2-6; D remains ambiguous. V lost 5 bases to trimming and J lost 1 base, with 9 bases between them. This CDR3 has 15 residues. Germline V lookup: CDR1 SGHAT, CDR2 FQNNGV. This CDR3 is CASSPTVSGANVLTF. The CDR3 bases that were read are TGTGCCAGCAGCCCCACGGTATCTGGGGCCAACGTC.

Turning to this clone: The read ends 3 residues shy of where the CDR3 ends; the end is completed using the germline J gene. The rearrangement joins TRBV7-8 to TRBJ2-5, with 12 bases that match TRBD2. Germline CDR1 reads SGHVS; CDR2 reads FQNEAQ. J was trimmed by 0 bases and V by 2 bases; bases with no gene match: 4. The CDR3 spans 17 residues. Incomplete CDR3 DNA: TGTGCCAGCAGCTTACCTACTAGCGGGAGGCACCAAGAGACC. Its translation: CASSLPTSGRHQET. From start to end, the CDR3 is CASSLPTSGRHQETQYF.

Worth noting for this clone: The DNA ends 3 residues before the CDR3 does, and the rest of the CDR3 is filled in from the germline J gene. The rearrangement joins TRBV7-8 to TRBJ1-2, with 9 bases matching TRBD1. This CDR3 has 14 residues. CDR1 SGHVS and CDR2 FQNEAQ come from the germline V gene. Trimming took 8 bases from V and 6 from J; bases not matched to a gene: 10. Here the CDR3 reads CASGTGTGMNGYTF. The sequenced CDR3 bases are TGTGCCAGCGGGACCGGGACAGGGATGAATGGC.

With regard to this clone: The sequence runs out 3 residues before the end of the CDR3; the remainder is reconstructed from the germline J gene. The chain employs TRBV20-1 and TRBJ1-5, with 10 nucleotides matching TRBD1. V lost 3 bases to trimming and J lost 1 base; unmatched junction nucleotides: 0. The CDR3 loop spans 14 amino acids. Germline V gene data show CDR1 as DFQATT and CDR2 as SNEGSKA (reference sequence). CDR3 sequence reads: CSARGQGSNQPQHF. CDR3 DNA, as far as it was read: TGCAGTGCTAGGGGACAGGGGAGCAATCAGCCC.

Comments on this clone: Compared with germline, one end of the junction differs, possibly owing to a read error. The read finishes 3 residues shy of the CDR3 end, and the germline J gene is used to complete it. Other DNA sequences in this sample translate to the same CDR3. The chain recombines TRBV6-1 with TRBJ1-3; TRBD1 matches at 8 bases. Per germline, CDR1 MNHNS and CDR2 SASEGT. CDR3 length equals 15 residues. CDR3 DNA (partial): TGTGCCAGCAGTGAAGCTCGGACAGGGAGAAACACA. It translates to CASSEARTGRNT. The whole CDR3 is CASSEARTGRNTIYF.

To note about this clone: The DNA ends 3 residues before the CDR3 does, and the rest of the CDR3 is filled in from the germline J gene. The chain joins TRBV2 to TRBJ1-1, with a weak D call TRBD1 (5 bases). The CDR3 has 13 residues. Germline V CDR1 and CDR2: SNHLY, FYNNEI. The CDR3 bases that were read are TGTGCCAGCCGAGGCGCTTCAGGGTATTGG. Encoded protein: CASRGASGYW. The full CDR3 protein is CASRGASGYWAFF.

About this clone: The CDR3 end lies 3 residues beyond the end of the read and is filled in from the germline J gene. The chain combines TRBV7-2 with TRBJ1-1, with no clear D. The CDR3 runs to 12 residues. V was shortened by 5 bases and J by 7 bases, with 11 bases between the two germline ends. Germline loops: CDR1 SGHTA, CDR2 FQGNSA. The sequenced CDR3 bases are TGTGCCAGCAGCCCGACAACGGTTGAA. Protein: CASSPTTVE. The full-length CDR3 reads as CASSPTTVEAFF.

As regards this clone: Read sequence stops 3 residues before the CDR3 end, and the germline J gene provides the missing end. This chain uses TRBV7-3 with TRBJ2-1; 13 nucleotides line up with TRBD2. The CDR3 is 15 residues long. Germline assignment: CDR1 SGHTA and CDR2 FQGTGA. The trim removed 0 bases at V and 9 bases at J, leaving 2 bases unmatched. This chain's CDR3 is CASSLTRTSGGEQFF. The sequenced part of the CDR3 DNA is TGTGCCAGCAGCTTAACTCGGACTAGCGGGGGTGAG.

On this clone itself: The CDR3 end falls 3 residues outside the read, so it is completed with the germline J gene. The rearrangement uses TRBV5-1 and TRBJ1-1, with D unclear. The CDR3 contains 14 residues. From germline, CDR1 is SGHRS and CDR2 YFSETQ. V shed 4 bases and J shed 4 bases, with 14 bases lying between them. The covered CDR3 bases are TGCGCCAGCAGCAGGGCCGGGGTCGGCACTGAA. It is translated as CASSRAGVGTE. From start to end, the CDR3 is CASSRAGVGTEAFF.

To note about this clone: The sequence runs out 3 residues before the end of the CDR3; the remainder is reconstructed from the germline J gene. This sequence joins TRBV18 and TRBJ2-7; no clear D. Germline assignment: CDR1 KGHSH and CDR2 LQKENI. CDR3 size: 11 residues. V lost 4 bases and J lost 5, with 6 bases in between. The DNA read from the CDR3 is TGTGCCAGCTCACAGGGTAACGAG. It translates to CASSQGNE. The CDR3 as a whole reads CASSQGNEQYF.

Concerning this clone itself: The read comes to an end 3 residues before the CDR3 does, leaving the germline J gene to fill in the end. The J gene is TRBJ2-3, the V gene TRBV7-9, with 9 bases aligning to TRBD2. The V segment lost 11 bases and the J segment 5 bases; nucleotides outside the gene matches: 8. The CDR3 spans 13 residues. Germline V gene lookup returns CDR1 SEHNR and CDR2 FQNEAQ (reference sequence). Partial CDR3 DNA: TGTGCCTCGCGGGAGGGCGGCGGAGATACG. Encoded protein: CASREGGGDT. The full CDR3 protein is CASREGGGDTQYF.

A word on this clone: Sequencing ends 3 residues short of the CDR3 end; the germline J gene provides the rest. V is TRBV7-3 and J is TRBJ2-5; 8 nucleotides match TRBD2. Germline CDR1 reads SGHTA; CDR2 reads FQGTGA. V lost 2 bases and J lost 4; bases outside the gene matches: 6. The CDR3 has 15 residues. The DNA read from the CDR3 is TGTGCCAGCAGCTTAGACGGGGGGGGCGGAGAGACC. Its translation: CASSLDGGGGET. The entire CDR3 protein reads CASSLDGGGGETQYF.

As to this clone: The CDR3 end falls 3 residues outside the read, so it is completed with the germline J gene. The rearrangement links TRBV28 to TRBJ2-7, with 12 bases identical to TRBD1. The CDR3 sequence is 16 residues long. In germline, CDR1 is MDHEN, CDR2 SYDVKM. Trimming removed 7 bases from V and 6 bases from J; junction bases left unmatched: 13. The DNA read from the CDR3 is TGTGCCAGCAACCCCCCGGGGGACAGGGGGCTGAGCGAG. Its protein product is CASNPPGDRGLSE. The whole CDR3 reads CASNPPGDRGLSEQYF.

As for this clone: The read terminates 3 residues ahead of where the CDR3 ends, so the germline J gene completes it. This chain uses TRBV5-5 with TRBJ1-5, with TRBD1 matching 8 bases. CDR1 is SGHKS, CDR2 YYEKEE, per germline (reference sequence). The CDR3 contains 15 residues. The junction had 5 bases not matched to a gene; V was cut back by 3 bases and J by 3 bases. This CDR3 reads CASSYFRGLNQPQHF. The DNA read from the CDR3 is TGTGCCAGCAGCTACTTCAGGGGGCTCAATCAGCCC.